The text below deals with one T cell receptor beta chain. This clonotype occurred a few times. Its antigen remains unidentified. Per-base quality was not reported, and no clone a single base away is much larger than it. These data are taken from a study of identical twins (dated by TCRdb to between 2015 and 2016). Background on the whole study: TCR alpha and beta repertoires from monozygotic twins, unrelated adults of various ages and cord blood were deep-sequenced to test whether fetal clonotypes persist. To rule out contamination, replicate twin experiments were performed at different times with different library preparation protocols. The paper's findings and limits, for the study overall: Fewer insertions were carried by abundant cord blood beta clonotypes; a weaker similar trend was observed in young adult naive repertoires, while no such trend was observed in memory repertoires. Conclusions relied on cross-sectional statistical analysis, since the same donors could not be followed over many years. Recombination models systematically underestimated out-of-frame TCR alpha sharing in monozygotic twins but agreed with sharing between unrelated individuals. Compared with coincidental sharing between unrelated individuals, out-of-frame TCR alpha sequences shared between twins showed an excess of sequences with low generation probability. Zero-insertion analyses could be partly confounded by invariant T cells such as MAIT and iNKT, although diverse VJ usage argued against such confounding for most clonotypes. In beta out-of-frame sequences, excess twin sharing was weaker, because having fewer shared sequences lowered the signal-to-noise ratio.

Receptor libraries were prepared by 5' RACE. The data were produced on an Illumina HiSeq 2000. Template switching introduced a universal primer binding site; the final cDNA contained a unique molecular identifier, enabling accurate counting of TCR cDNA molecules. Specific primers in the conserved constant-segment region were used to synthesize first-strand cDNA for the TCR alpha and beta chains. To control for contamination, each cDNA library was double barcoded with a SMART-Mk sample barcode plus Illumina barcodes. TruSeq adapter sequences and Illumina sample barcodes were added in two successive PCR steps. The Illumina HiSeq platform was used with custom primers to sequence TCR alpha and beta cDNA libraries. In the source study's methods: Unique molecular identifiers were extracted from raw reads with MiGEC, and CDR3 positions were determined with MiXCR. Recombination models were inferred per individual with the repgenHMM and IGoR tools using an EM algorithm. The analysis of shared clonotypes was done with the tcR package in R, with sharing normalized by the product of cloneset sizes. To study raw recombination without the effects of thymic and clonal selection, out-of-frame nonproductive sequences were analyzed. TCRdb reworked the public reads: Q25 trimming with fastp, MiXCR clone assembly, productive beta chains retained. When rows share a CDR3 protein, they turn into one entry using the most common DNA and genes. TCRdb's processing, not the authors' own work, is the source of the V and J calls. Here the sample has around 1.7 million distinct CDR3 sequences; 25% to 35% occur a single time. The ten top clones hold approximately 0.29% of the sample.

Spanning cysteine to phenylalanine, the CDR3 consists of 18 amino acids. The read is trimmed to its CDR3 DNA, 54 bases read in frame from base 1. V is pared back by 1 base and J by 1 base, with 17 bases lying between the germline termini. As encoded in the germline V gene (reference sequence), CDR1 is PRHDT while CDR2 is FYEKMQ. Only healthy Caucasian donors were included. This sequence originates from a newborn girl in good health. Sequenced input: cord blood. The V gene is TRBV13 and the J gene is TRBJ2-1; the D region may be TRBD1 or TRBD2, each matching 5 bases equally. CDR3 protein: CASSLAGLVGVSYNEQFF. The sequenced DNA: TGTGCCAGCAGCTTAGCCGGGCTAGTGGGGGTTTCCTACAATGAGCAGTTCTTC.